Presented here are 16 T cell receptor beta chains from one specimen sequenced in a study of blood T cell repertoires in COVID-19. Clones were read by immunoSEQ multiplex PCR, and TCRdb kept only the in-frame ones, dropping some. The repertoire holds 60,000 to 65,000 clones, 75% to 95% seen once, with over 8% in the top ten. What was sequenced was peripheral blood. The receptors here all came from a woman aged 80 or older with active COVID-19.

The CDR3 coding sequence is TGTGCCAGCAGCTTGGCCCTATTTGCCAGGCCGGTGGACTACGAGCAGTACTTC. This codes for CASSLALFARPVDYEQYF. The chain is built from TRBV5-6 and TRBJ2-7; no firm D call. The CDR3 has 18 residues. CDR1 and CDR2 from the germline V gene are SGHDT and YYEEEE. Between the trimmed V and J ends, which lost 0 bases and 3 bases, there was a span of 22 bases.

This chain's CDR3 is CASSLLAGGRSYNEQFF. The CDR3 coding sequence is TGTGCCAGCAGTCTACTAGCGGGGGGACGCTCCTACAATGAGCAGTTCTTC. The rearrangement uses TRBV6-6 and TRBJ2-1; the match to TRBD2 covers 12 bases. Germline V CDR1 and CDR2: MNHNY, SVGAGI (reference sequence). The CDR3 length is 17 residues. V gave up 5 bases and J gave up 0 bases; unmatched junction bases: 5.

V is TRBV7-9 and J is TRBJ2-7, with TRBD1 as a possible D gene (6 bases). The V gene lost 5 bases and the J gene lost 3 bases, with 14 bases spanning the gap. The germline CDR1 and CDR2 sequences are SEHNR and FQNEAQ (reference sequence). CDR3 length: 14 residues. The CDR3: CASSALSRGYEQYV. The CDR3 region has the DNA TGTGCCAGCAGCGCCTTAAGCAGGGGCTACGAGCAGTACGTC.

V gene TRBV4-2 combines with J gene TRBJ2-3; 11 nucleotides match TRBD2. This CDR3 spans 17 amino acids. V shed 1 base and J 2 bases; nucleotides not matched to a gene: 5. CDR1 is LGHNA, CDR2 YNFKEQ, per germline. DNA of the CDR3: TGTGCCAGCAGCCAAGTCCCTAGCGGGGGGTTCACAGATACGCAGTATTTT. Translated: CASSQVPSGGFTDTQYF.

The chain combines TRBV7-2 with TRBJ2-3; TRBD2 agrees at 8 bases. The CDR3 runs to 18 residues. V was clipped by 2 bases and J by 6 bases; unmatched bases: 16. From germline, CDR1 is SGHTA and CDR2 FQGNSA. CDR3: CASSLPAGAVAPSDTQYF. The CDR3 DNA sequence: TGTGCCAGCAGCTTACCAGCGGGAGCGGTCGCTCCCTCGGATACGCAGTATTTT.

The CDR3 protein is CASSRGQGEGNTIYF. As DNA, the CDR3 is TGCGCCAGCAGCCGTGGACAGGGGGAAGGAAACACCATATATTTT. The V call is TRBV5-1, the J call TRBJ1-3, with 10 bases that match TRBD1. The CDR3 loop spans 15 amino acids. Germline CDR1 is SGHRS and CDR2 is YFSETQ. The V gene end was trimmed by 4 bases and the J gene end by 4 bases; junction bases not matched to a gene: 5.

This chain joins TRBV6-5 and TRBJ2-4, with D possibly being TRBD2 (5 bases). Germline CDR1 MNHEY, CDR2 SVGAGI. Trimming took 6 bases from V and 2 from J, leaving 14 bases between them. CDR3 length: 15 amino acids. Here the CDR3 DNA reads TGTGCCAGCAGCCCAGTCGGGGATTCCAAAAACATTCAGTACTTC. Protein sequence: CASSPVGDSKNIQYF.

This clone was observed a few times. The chain is built from TRBV5-4 and TRBJ1-5; 9 bases align to TRBD1. With V trimmed by 3 bases and J by 5 bases, 3 bases remained unmatched. This CDR3 region has 14 residues. From germline, CDR1 is SGHNT and CDR2 YYREEE (reference sequence). The CDR3 coding sequence is TGTGCCAGCAGCTCGGGACAGGGTGATCAGCCCCAGCATTTT. It encodes CASSSGQGDQPQHF.

The sample holds one count of this clone. The CDR3 end shows no conserved phenylalanine or tryptophan, and so a read error is likely. The DNA is omitted, as the CDR3 cannot be located on it reliably, and the CDR3 follows TCRdb's listing. J is TRBJ1-2 and V is TRBV6-1; TRBD1, the table's D call, lacks a check against the DNA. Both ends counted, the CDR3 spans 13 residues. Germline assignment: CDR1 MNHNS and CDR2 SASEGT. The CDR3 region is CASSEARDSRSLL.

The rearrangement links TRBV2 to TRBJ2-7, with D perhaps TRBD1 (6 bases). Germline V gives CDR1 SNHLY, CDR2 FYNNEI. V lost 4 bases and J 0 bases, leaving 13 bases between the germline ends. The CDR3 length is 15 residues. CDR3 residues: CASSGRTVSSYEQYF. The CDR3 nucleotides are TGTGCCAGCAGTGGAAGGACAGTGAGCTCCTACGAGCAGTACTTC.

This clone was observed a single time. The chain links TRBV18 to TRBJ2-3; 12 bases align to TRBD2. Germline V lookup: CDR1 KGHSH, CDR2 LQKENI. Trimming took 3 bases from V and 0 from J; bases not matched to a gene: 13. This CDR3 contains 20 residues. Here the CDR3 reads CASSPATSGGLLSSTDTQYF. For the CDR3, the DNA is TGTGCCAGCTCACCGGCGACTAGCGGGGGCCTTCTCTCTAGCACAGATACGCAGTATTTT.

The gene calls are TRBV19 and TRBJ2-2; 14 bases agree with TRBD2. After removal of 9 bases from V and 6 bases from J, the junction contained 6 bases not matched to a gene. The CDR3 has 15 amino acids. CDR1 is LNHDA, CDR2 SQIVND, per germline (reference sequence). The CDR3 region is CARKRLAGGSGELFF. Here the CDR3 DNA reads TGTGCCAGGAAAAGACTAGCGGGAGGGTCCGGGGAGCTGTTTTTT.

The chain joins TRBV5-4 to TRBJ2-3; 9 bases are a match to TRBD2. The CDR3 is 17 amino acids. V lost 5 bases, J lost 11 bases, and 21 bases stayed unmatched. The germline gives CDR1 SGHNT, CDR2 YYREEE (reference sequence). The CDR3 sequence: CASSPTPGGGARFMQYF. In DNA, the CDR3 is TGTGCCAGCAGTCCGACACCGGGCGGGGGGGCCCGCTTTATGCAGTATTTT.

The chain joins TRBV4-2 to TRBJ2-7, with D perhaps matching TRBD2 (5 bases). This CDR3 contains 15 residues. The germline V gene has CDR1 LGHNA and CDR2 YNFKEQ. Trimming shortened V by 3 bases and J by 5 bases, and 17 bases separated the two germline ends. The CDR3 protein is CASSHRAGTGDEQYF. CDR3 bases: TGTGCCAGCAGCCACCGGGCCGGCACCGGGGACGAGCAGTACTTC.

The chain uses TRBV7-8 and TRBJ2-1; 13 nucleotides match TRBD2. CDR1 and CDR2 from the germline V gene are SGHVS and FQNEAQ. The J segment lost 5 bases and the V segment lost 3 bases, leaving 4 bases of the junction unmatched. This CDR3 spans 16 amino acids. CDR3 region: CASSLPGLAGHNEQFF. The DNA for the CDR3 is TGTGCCAGCAGCTTGCCGGGACTAGCGGGGCACAATGAGCAGTTCTTC.

This chain links TRBV27 with TRBJ2-4; 9 bases map to TRBD2. Germline CDR1 reads MNHEY; CDR2 reads SMNVEV (reference sequence). The length of the CDR3 is 16 residues. The trim removed 5 bases at V and 0 bases at J, leaving 5 bases unmatched. The CDR3 DNA reads TGTGCCAGCAGTCGCGGGGGGGGACTAGCCAAAAACATTCAGTACTTC. It translates to CASSRGGGLAKNIQYF.